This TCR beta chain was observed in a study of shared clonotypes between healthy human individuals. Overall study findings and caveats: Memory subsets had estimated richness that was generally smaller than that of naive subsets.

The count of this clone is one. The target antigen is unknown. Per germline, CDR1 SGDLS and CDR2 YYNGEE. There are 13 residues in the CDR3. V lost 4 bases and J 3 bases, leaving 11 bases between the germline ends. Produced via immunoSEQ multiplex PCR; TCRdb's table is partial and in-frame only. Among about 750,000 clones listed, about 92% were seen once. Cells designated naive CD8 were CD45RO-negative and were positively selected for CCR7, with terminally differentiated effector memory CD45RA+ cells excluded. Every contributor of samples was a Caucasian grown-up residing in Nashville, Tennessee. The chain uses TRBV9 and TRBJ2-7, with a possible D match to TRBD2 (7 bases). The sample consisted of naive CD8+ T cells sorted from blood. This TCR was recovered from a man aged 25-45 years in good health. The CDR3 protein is CASSHRGGYEQYF. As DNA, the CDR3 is TGTGCCAGCAGCCATAGGGGGGGCTACGAGCAGTACTTC. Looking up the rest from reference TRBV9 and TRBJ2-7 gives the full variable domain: DSGVTQTPKHLITATGQRVTLRCSPRSGDLSVYWYQQSLDQGLQFLIQYYNGEERAKGNILERFSAQQFPDLHSELNLSSLELGDSALYFCASSHRGGYEQYFGPGTRLTVT.